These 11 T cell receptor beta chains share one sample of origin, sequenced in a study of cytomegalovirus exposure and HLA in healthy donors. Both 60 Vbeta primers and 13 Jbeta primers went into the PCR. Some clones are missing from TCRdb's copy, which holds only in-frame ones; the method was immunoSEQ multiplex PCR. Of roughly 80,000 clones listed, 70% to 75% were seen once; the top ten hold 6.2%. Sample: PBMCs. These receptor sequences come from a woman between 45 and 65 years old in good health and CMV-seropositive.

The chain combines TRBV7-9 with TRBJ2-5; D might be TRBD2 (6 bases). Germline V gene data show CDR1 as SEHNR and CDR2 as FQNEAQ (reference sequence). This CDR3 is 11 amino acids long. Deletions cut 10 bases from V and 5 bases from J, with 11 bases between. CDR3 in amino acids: CATPGGETQYF. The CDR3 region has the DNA TGTGCCACCCCTGGGGGGGAGACCCAGTACTTC.

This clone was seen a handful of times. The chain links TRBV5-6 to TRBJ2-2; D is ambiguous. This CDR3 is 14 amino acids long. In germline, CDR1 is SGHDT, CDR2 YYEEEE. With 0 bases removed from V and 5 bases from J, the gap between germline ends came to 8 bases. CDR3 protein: CASSLVSGTGELFF. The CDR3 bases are TGTGCCAGCAGCTTGGTGTCGGGTACCGGGGAGCTGTTTTTT.

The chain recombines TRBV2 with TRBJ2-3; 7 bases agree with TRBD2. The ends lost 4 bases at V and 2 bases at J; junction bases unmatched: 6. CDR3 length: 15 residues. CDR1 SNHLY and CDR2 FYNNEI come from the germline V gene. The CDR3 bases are TGTGCCAGCAGTGGACCCCTAGCGGCCACAGATACGCAGTATTTT. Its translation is CASSGPLAATDTQYF.

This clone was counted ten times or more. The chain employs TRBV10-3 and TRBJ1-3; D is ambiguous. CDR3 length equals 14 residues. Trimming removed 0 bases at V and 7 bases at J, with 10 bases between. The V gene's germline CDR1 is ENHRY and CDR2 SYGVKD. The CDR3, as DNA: TGTGCCATCAGTGAGTCGCGTGGAGGTAACACCATATATTTT. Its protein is CAISESRGGNTIYF.

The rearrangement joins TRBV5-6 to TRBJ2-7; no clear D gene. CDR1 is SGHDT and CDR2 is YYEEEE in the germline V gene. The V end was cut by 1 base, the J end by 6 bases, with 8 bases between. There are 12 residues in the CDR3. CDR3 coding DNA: TGTGCCAGCAGCTTGTCCCCTAGCGAGCAGTACTTC. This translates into CASSLSPSEQYF.

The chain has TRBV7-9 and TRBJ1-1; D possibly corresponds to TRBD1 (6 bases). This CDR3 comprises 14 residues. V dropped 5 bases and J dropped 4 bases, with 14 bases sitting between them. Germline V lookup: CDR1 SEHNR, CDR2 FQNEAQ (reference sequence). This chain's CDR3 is CASSPNRVGTEAFF. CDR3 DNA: TGTGCCAGCAGCCCAAACAGGGTTGGCACTGAAGCTTTCTTT.

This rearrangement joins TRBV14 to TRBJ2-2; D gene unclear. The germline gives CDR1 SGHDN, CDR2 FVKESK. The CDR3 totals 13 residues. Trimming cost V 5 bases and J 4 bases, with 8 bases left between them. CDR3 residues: CASSLAFTGELFF. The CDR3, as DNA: TGTGCCAGCAGCTTGGCCTTCACCGGGGAGCTGTTTTTT.

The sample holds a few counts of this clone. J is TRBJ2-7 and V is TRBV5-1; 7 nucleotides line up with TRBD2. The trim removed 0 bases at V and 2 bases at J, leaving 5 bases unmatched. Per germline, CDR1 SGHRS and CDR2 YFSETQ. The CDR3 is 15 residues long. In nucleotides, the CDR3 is TGCGCCAGCAGCTTGGGTGCTAGCGGACCCTACGAGCAGTACTTC. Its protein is CASSLGASGPYEQYF.

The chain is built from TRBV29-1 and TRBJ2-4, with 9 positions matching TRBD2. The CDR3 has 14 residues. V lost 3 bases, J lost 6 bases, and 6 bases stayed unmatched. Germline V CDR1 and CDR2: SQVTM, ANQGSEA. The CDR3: CSVEAGGRGNIQYF. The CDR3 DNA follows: TGCAGCGTTGAGGCGGGAGGGCGGGGAAACATTCAGTACTTC. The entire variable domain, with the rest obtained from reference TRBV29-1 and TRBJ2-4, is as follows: SAVISQKPSRDICQRGTSLTIQCQVDSQVTMMFWYRQQPGQSLTLIATANQGSEATYESGFVIDKFPISRPNLTFSTLTVSNMSPEDSSIYLCSVEAGGRGNIQYFGAGTRLSVL.

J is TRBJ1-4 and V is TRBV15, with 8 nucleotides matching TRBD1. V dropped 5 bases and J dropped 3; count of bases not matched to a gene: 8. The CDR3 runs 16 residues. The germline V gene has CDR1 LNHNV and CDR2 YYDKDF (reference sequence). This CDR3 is CATSETGAKANEKLFF. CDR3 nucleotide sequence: TGTGCCACCAGCGAGACAGGGGCTAAGGCTAATGAAAAACTGTTTTTT.

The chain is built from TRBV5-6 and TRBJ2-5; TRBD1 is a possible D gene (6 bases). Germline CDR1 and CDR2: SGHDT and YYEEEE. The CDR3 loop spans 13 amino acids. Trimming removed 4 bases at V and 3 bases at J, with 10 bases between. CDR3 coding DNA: TGTGCCAGCAGCCCTAGACAGGAAGAGACCCAGTACTTC. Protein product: CASSPRQEETQYF. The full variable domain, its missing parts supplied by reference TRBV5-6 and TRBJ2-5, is DAGVTQSPTHLIKTRGQQVTLRCSPKSGHDTVSWYQQALGQGPQFIFQYYEEEERQRGNFPDRFSGHQFPNYSSELNVNALLLGDSALYLCASSPRQEETQYFGPGTRLLVL.